Presented here are 8 T cell receptor beta chains from one specimen sequenced in a study of cytomegalovirus exposure and HLA in healthy donors. The PCR was carried out with 60 Vbeta primers and 13 Jbeta primers. TCRdb's copy holds only in-frame clones and misses some; the assay was immunoSEQ multiplex PCR. Of around 130,000 clones in the sample, about 80% were seen once. Input material: PBMCs. These receptors were obtained from a boy between 2 and 10 years old in good health and CMV-seronegative.

The V call is TRBV7-2, the J call TRBJ2-2; D is undetermined. Trimming left V 3 bases short and J 2 bases short, with 10 bases between. In germline, CDR1 is SGHTA, CDR2 FQGNSA. This CDR3 is built from 15 residues. The CDR3 nucleotides are TGTGCCAGCAGCTTGTCTAGAGAAAACACCGGGGAGCTGTTTTTT. It codes for CASSLSRENTGELFF.

The gene calls are TRBV5-4 and TRBJ2-1; D may be TRBD1 (6 bases). Germline V gene data show CDR1 as SGHNT and CDR2 as YYREEE (reference sequence). V lost 0 bases and J 7 bases, leaving 14 bases between the germline ends. The CDR3 consists of 15 residues. CDR3 DNA sequence: TGTGCCAGCAGCTTGGGGTGGGGGCCGGGTAATGAGCAGTTCTTC. Translation: CASSLGWGPGNEQFF.

The chain combines TRBV7-6 with TRBJ1-1, with 8 bases aligning to TRBD1. The CDR3 consists of 12 residues. V shed 5 bases, J shed 11 bases, and the junction held 7 bases outside the gene matches. Germline loops: CDR1 SGHVS, CDR2 FNYEAQ. CDR3 sequence reads: CASSPEDREAFF. The CDR3 bases are TGTGCCAGCAGCCCTGAGGACAGGGAGGCTTTCTTT.

The count of this clone is one. Germline is not matched at one junction end, which may reflect a read error. The chain joins TRBV27 to TRBJ2-1; TRBD1 is a possible D gene (6 bases). The germline CDR1 and CDR2 sequences are MNHEY and SMNVEV (reference sequence). The CDR3 length is 15 residues. The CDR3 region is CASSLLGASYNEQLF. The CDR3 DNA reads as TGTGCCAGCAGTTTATTGGGGGCCTCCTACAATGAGCAGCTCTTC.

This sequence joins TRBV9 and TRBJ2-7; the match to TRBD2 covers 7 bases. The CDR3 spans 14 residues. Trimming at V came to 3 bases and at J to 3 bases, leaving 6 bases not matched to a gene. Germline V CDR1 and CDR2: SGDLS, YYNGEE. The CDR3 here is CASSGGLEGYEQYF. CDR3 sequence (DNA): TGTGCCAGCAGCGGCGGACTAGAGGGCTACGAGCAGTACTTC.

This clone appeared a few times. This chain links TRBV7-9 with TRBJ2-3; 9 bases match TRBD1. CDR3 size: 16 residues. Germline assignment: CDR1 SEHNR and CDR2 FQNEAQ (reference sequence). V lost 5 bases and J lost 0; bases outside the gene matches: 6. Here the CDR3 reads CASSILQGASTDTQYF. The DNA of the CDR3 is TGTGCCAGCAGCATCCTACAGGGGGCTAGCACAGATACGCAGTATTTT.

V and J are TRBV19 and TRBJ2-3, with TRBD1 identical over 9 bases. Germline lookup yields CDR1 LNHDA and CDR2 SQIVND (reference sequence). V lost 5 bases, J lost 8 bases, and 8 bases stayed unmatched. This CDR3 comprises 14 residues. CDR3 residues: CASSAGQGRGTQYF. The CDR3 DNA follows: TGTGCCAGTAGTGCAGGACAGGGGCGAGGTACGCAGTATTTT.

J is TRBJ2-1 and V is TRBV6-5; 9 bases align to TRBD2. Trimming removed 5 bases from V and 7 bases from J; junction bases left unmatched: 9. The CDR3 consists of 15 residues. Germline-derived CDR1 and CDR2 are MNHEY and SVGAGI. The CDR3 spells CASSPPAGGPNEQFF. CDR3 coding DNA: TGTGCCAGCAGTCCCCCCGCGGGAGGGCCGAATGAGCAGTTCTTC.